The rows below give T cell receptor beta chains drawn from one sample of a study of blood T cell repertoires in COVID-19. Some clones are missing from TCRdb's copy, which holds only in-frame ones; the method was immunoSEQ multiplex PCR. The sample has around 120,000 clones, about 87% seen once; the top ten hold 25% to 30%. Sequencing used peripheral blood. The source is an older woman with acute or convalescent COVID-19. Each CDR3 is given with its conserved first and last residue. The D gene is left open where the match is weak. Some rows have no size entry. The others give once, few or many, or a class for an expanded clone.

j_call	d_call	cdr3_length	clone_size	v_call	cdr3_aa	cdr3_nt
TRBJ1-6	-	13	-	TRBV6-5	CASSYEWNSPLHF	TGTGCCAGCAGTTATGAGTGGAATTCACCCCTCCACTTT
TRBJ2-1	-	16	-	TRBV27	CASSQLGTPSYNEQFF	TGTGCCAGCAGTCAGCTCGGGACACCGAGTTACAATGAGCAGTTCTTC
TRBJ1-6	-	13	-	TRBV12-3/TRBV12-4	CASSQIQNSPLHF	TGTGCCAGCAGTCAGATACAGAATTCACCCCTCCACTTT
TRBJ2-2	-	15	-	TRBV11-2	CASSLEGTLAGELFF	TGTGCCAGCAGCTTAGAGGGGACTTTAGCCGGGGAGCTGTTTTTT
TRBJ1-2	TRBD1	15	-	TRBV28	CASSLGDRGPYGYTF	TGTGCCAGCAGTTTAGGTGACAGGGGGCCCTATGGCTACACCTTC
TRBJ1-4	-	12	-	TRBV28	CASSPLNEKLFF	TGTGCCAGCAGCCCCCTCAATGAAAAACTGTTTTTT
TRBJ2-3	TRBD2	15	-	TRBV10-2	CASSDPAGGSDTQYF	TGCGCCAGCAGTGATCCAGCGGGGGGGTCAGATACGCAGTATTTT
TRBJ2-5	TRBD1	14	-	TRBV5-4	CASSSATGKETQYF	TGTGCCAGCAGCTCAGCGACAGGGAAAGAGACCCAGTACTTC
TRBJ1-6	-	14	-	TRBV6-4	CASREQGWGSPLHF	TGTGCCAGCAGGGAACAGGGATGGGGTTCACCCCTCCACTTT
TRBJ2-2	TRBD1	14	once	TRBV11-1	CASSPGQGNGELFF	TGTGCCAGCAGCCCGGGACAGGGGAACGGGGAGCTGTTTTTT
TRBJ1-2	-	15	-	TRBV7-9	CASSLAMDSSYGYTF	TGTGCCAGCAGCTTAGCGATGGACTCATCCTATGGCTACACCTTC
TRBJ2-7	-	16	-	TRBV6-6	CASSYSFIRVSNEQYF	TGTGCCAGCAGTTACAGTTTCATCAGGGTCTCCAACGAGCAGTACTTC
TRBJ2-7	TRBD1	13	-	TRBV27	CASSLYDRDEQYF	TGTGCCAGCAGTTTATACGACAGGGACGAGCAGTACTTC
TRBJ1-1	-	13	-	TRBV30	CAWSVKGPPEAFF	TGTGCCTGGAGTGTTAAGGGGCCCCCTGAAGCTTTCTTT
TRBJ2-7	-	15	-	TRBV28	CASSLSAGQTYEQYF	TGTGCCAGCAGTTTATCGGCGGGACAGACCTACGAGCAGTACTTC
TRBJ1-4	-	15	once	TRBV19	CASMGGEAGNEKLFF	TGTGCCAGTATGGGAGGGGAAGCGGGCAATGAAAAACTGTTTTTT
TRBJ1-5	TRBD1	14	-	TRBV5-1	CASSPDRGSQPQHF	TGCGCCAGCAGCCCGGACAGGGGAAGTCAGCCCCAGCATTTT